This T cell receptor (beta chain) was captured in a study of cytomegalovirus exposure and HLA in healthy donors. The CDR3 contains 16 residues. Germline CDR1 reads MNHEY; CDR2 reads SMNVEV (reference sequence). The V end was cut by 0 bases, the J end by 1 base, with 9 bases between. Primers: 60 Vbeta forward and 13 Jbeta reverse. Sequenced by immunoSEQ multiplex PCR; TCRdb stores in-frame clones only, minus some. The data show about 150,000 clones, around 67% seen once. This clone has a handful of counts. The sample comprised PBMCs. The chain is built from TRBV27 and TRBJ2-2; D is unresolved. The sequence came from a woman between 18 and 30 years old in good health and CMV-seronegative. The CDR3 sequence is CASSLSVAVNTGELFF. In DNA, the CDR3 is TGTGCCAGCAGTTTATCTGTAGCAGTGAACACCGGGGAGCTGTTTTTT.